This T cell receptor beta chain was sequenced in a study of blood T cell repertoires in COVID-19. Study in general: The United States, Italy and Spain were the sources of the acute and convalescent COVID-19 samples.

Assay used: immunoSEQ multiplex PCR; TCRdb lists only in-frame clones, some missing. Of approximately 59,000 clones in the sample, under 90% were seen once. This clonotype was sampled from a man aged 35-49 years with active COVID-19. Sequences were obtained from peripheral blood.

In DNA, the CDR3 is TGTGCCAGCATCCAGGGACACTCGAACACTGAAGCTTTCTTT. It is translated as CASIQGHSNTEAFF. The rearrangement joins TRBV5-5 to TRBJ1-1, with a possible D match to TRBD1 (6 bases). Germline V gene lookup returns CDR1 SGHKS and CDR2 YYEKEE (reference sequence). Trimming stripped 6 bases from V and 1 base from J, with 13 bases between. This CDR3 has 14 residues.